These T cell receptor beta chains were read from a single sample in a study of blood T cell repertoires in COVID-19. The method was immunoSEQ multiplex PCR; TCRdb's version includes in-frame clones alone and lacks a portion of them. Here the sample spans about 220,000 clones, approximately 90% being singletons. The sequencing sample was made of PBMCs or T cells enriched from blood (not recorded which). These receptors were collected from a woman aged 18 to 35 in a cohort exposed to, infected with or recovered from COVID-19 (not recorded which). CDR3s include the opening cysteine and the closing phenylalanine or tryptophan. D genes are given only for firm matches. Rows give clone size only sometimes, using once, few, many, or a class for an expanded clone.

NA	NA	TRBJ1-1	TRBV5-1	TGCGCCAGCAGCTTGGCAGTGTTGGACACTGAAGCTTTCTTT	CASSLAVLDTEAFF
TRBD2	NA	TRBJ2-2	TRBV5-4	TGTGCCAGCAGCCAGTGGACTAGCGGGAATACCGGGGAGCTGTTTTTT	CASSQWTSGNTGELFF
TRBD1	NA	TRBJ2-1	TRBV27	TGTGCCAGCAGTTCGCACCCCTCAGGGGGCGACAATGAGCAGTTCTTC	CASSSHPSGGDNEQFF
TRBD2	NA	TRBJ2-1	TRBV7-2	TGTGCCAGCAGCCCCTTAGCGGGGGCGTACAATGAGCAGTTCTTC	CASSPLAGAYNEQFF
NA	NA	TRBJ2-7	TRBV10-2	TGCGCCAGCAGTGACGACTGGAGGGGCGGCGAGCAGTACTTC	CASSDDWRGGEQYF
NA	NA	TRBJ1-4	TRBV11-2	TGTGCCAGCAGCTTAGAGGGCAGTTCTAATGAAAAACTGTTTTTT	CASSLEGSSNEKLFF
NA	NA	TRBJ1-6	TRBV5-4	TGTGCCAGCAGCCTGGGGGCCCAGGTTAATTCACCCCTCCACTTT	CASSLGAQVNSPLHF
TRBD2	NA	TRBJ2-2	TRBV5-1	TGCGCCAGCAGCTCCCGGGCTAGCGGGGTACCGAACACCGGGGAGCTGTTTTTT	CASSSRASGVPNTGELFF
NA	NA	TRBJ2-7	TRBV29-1	TGCAGCGTTGTTCCGGCAGGGACATACGAGCAGTACTTC	CSVVPAGTYEQYF
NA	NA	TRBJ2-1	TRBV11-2	TGTGCCAGCAGCTATCGACCGGGACTCGAATACAATGAGCAGTTCTTC	CASSYRPGLEYNEQFF
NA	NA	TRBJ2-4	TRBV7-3	TGTGCCAGCACCCCCGGAGGCCCCAAAAACATTCAGTACTTC	CASTPGGPKNIQYF
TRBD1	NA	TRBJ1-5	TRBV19	TGTGCCAGTAGTATCGGACAGGGGGGTCAGCCCCAGCATTTT	CASSIGQGGQPQHF
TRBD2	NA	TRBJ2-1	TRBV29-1	TGCAGCGTCCATCAATCGTTAGCGGGAGGCTACAATGAGCAGTTCTTC	CSVHQSLAGGYNEQFF
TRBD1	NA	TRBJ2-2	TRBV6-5	TGTGCCACCGGACAGGGGAACACCGGGGAGCTGTTTTTT	CATGQGNTGELFF
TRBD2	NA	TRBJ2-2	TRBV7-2	TGTGCCAGCAGCTTAAAACTAGCGGGGATCACCGGGGAGCTGTTTTTT	CASSLKLAGITGELFF
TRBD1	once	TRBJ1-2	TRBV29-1	TGCAGCGTAGAACAGGGGGCGCGGTATGGCTACACCTTC	CSVEQGARYGYTF
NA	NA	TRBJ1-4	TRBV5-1	TGCGCCAGCAGCTTGGCTGGAACGGGGGACGAAAAACTGTTTTTT	CASSLAGTGDEKLFF
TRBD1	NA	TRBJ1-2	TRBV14	TGTGCCAGCAGCCAGAAGACAGGGTTCTCATTCTATGGCTACACCTTC	CASSQKTGFSFYGYTF
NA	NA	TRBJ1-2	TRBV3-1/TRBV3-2	TGTGCCAGCAGCCAAGCGGCAGGGTACCACACCTTC	CASSQAAGYHTF
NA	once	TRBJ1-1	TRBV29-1	TGCAGCGTTGAGACAGGCCTGAACACTGAAGCTTTCTTT	CSVETGLNTEAFF
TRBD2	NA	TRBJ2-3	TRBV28	TGTGCCAGCAGTTTATTTGCGGGGGCAGATACGCAGTATTTT	CASSLFAGADTQYF
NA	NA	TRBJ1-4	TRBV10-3	TGTGCCATCAGTGACCGGGAAAAACTGTTTTTT	CAISDREKLFF
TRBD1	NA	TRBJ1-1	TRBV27	TGTGCCAGCAGTTACAGGGGGAAGAACACTGAAGCTTTCTTT	CASSYRGKNTEAFF
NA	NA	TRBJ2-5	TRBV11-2	TGTGCCAGCACCAAGGGGGTCCAAGAGACCCAGTACTTC	CASTKGVQETQYF
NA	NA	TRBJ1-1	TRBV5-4	TGTGCCAGCAGCTTGGACAGGAACACTGAAGCTTTCTTT	CASSLDRNTEAFF
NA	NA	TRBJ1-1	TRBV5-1	TGCGCCAGCAGCTTGGAGTCCCGGGGAAATAAAGCTTTCTTT	CASSLESRGNKAFF
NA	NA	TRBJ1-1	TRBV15	TGTGCCACCAGCGACGGGGGGGGCAGGAATACTGAAGCTTTCTTT	CATSDGGGRNTEAFF
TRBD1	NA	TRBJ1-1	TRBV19	TGTGCCAGTAGTAAGATGGCAGGGGGTCACACTGAAGCTTTCTTT	CASSKMAGGHTEAFF
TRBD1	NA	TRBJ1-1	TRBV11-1	TGTGCCAGCACGGGACAGATGAACACTGAAGCTTTCTTT	CASTGQMNTEAFF
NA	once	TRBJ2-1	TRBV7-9	TGTGCCAGCAGCCCCGGCCCGAGGGAACAGTTCTTC	CASSPGPREQFF
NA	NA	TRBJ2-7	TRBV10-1	TGCGCCAGCAGTGAGGAGGGGGGGCCGGGCGAGCAGTACTTC	CASSEEGGPGEQYF
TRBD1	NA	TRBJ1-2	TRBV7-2	TGTGCCAGCAGCTTAGCCTTCAGGGGGAATAACTATGGCTACACCTTC	CASSLAFRGNNYGYTF
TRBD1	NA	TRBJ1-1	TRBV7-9	TGTGCCAGCAAAGGGACAGGGAGTATGTACACTGAAGCTTTCTTT	CASKGTGSMYTEAFF
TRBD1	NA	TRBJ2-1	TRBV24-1	TGTGCCACCAGTACGACCGGGACAGGGTCCTACAATGAGCAGTTCTTC	CATSTTGTGSYNEQFF
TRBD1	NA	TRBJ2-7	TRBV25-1	TGTGCCAGCCCCCTACGGACAGGGGGCTACGAGCAGTACTTC	CASPLRTGGYEQYF
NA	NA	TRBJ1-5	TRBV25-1	TGTGCCAGCAGTGAGGGTACAGGGAAGTTCAATCAGCCCCAGCATTTT	CASSEGTGKFNQPQHF
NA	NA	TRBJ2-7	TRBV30	TGTGCCTGGAGTGTACATCCATACGAGCAGTACTTC	CAWSVHPYEQYF
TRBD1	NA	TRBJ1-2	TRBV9	TGTGCCAGCAGCCCCATTTTAGACGGAGTAGGACAGGGAGTGCGCTATGGCTACACCTTC	CASSPILDGVGQGVRYGYTF
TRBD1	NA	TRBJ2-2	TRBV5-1	TGCGCCAGCAGCTCAGGGACAGACGCGAACACCGGGGAGCTGTTTTTT	CASSSGTDANTGELFF
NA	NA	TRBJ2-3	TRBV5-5	TGTGCCAGCAGCTTGAGAGGACACCCTAGCACAGATACGCAGTATTTT	CASSLRGHPSTDTQYF
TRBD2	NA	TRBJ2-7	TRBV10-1	TGCGCCAGCAGTGCCAGACTAGCGGGAGTGCACGAGCAGTACTTC	CASSARLAGVHEQYF
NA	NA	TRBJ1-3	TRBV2	TGTGCCAGCAGTGAGGGGCGCGGAAACACCATATATTTT	CASSEGRGNTIYF
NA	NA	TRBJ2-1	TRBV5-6	TGTGCCAGCAGCTTTGACATGGCCTCTTACAATGAGCAGTTCTTC	CASSFDMASYNEQFF
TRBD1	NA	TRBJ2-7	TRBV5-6	TGTGCCAGCAGCCCCTGGACAGGGAACGAGCAGTACTTC	CASSPWTGNEQYF
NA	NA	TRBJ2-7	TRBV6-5	TGTGCCAGCAGTCATGGCTTCACCTACGAGCAGTACTTC	CASSHGFTYEQYF